The clone carrying this T cell receptor (beta chain) was recorded many times. V was pared by 0 bases and J by 3 bases, with 8 bases between. Per germline, CDR1 SQVTM and CDR2 ANQGSEA. The CDR3 contains 13 residues. The sample is drawn from a study of CD8+CD57+ T cells in acquired aplastic anemia. The study profiled TCR beta VDJ and CDR3 using genomic DNA as template. Each CDR3 protein gets one entry after TCRdb re-called the reads with MiXCR. The sample holds 200,000 to 250,000 distinct CDR3 sequences; 40% to 50% are singletons and the top ten take about 7.8%. Before being chosen for sequencing, patients had shown CD8+CD57+ cell expansion by flow cytometry.

What was sequenced was sorted CD4+, CD8+, or CD8+CD57+ T cells (not recorded which) from PBMCs. The chain couples TRBV29-1 to TRBJ1-2; D unclear. The sequence came from a human donor with aplastic anemia. CDR3 sequence (DNA): TGCAGCGTTGAAGATGAGGCAGACTATGGCTACACCTTC. This encodes CSVEDEADYGYTF.